Below, one T cell receptor (beta chain) is given with its context. Its antigen is not known. These data are taken from a study of blood T cells in healthy people across ages. The CDR3 is made up of 13 amino acids. Trimming removed 3 bases from V and 4 bases from J, with 9 bases in between. CDR1 is SGDLS, CDR2 YYNGEE, per germline. Sample-barcoded 5' priming and a J-beta primer mix drove a second PCR of about 6 to 12 cycles. With 12 random nucleotides, a template-switch adaptor tagged each individual cDNA molecule. A minimum of 2.5 million CDR3-containing paired-end reads was obtained for each sample. Using its own MiXCR run on the 5' RACE reads, TCRdb lists one record per CDR3 protein. This table holds almost 300,000 distinct CDR3 sequences, roughly 29% found once. Individuals who donated were healthy Caucasians from Russia aged 6 to 90. Overall study results and limits: It was the long-lived donors that had more naive CD4+ cells and higher diversity than aged donors.

This sequence joins TRBV9 and TRBJ2-3; TRBD2 is a possible D gene (6 bases). Sequenced: blood. The source is a woman between 65 and 79 years old in good health. CDR3 residues: CASSAGSADTQYF. The CDR3 DNA is TGTGCCAGCAGCGCCGGGAGCGCAGATACGCAGTATTTT.